The entry below describes one TCR beta chain. The antigen is not known. This sample was included in a study of glioma-infiltrating T cells after dendritic cell vaccination. Findings of the study overall: Few patients contributed both blood and tumor specimens.

The length of the CDR3 is 17 residues. Germline V gene sequence: CDR1 SGHVS, CDR2 FQNEAQ. V shed 5 bases and J 2 bases; nucleotides not matched to a gene: 10. TCRdb's copy holds only in-frame clones and misses some; the assay was immunoSEQ multiplex PCR. The sample has tens of thousands of clones; over 70% are singletons. The chain couples TRBV7-8 to TRBJ2-2; TRBD1 matches at 8 bases. The receptor comes from a human donor with glioblastoma. This specimen was blood, taken before dendritic cell vaccination. The CDR3 here is CASSARTGLLNTGELFF. In DNA, the CDR3 is TGTGCCAGCAGCGCCAGGACAGGGCTTTTAAACACCGGGGAGCTGTTTTTT.